This T cell receptor (beta chain) originates from a study of T cells after yellow fever vaccination. Via MiXCR, TCRdb re-called the 5' RACE reads, giving one row per CDR3 protein. Among 150,000 to 200,000 distinct CDR3 sequences listed, approximately 9.9% were seen once. The source is a man between 18 and 35 years old who received the YFV17D yellow fever vaccine. The sample in question was CD8+ T cells sorted from PBMCs, obtained 15 days after the yellow fever booster vaccination.

The CDR3 protein is CASSLGTVPDTQYF. CDR3 in DNA: TGTGCCAGCAGCTTAGGAACTGTGCCAGATACGCAGTATTTT. The V call is TRBV11-2, the J call TRBJ2-3, with D unclear. Per the germline V gene, CDR1 is SGHAT and CDR2 is FQNNGV. CDR3 length: 14 amino acids. V lost 1 base, J lost 4 bases, and 9 bases lay in between.